The 8 T cell receptor beta chains reported below all come from one sample, sequenced in a study of shared clonotypes between healthy human individuals. Clones were read by immunoSEQ multiplex PCR, and TCRdb kept only the in-frame ones, dropping some. The sample consists of around 1.5 million clones, approximately 98% of them appearing once. The source material was naive CD4+ T cells sorted from blood. Described subset: CD45RA+ positively selected. Receptors originate from a man in his thirties or forties in good health.

CDR3 bases: TGTGCCAGCAGTGAAGTCAGCGGGTTACGGAGGGGCTACACCTTC. This translates into CASSEVSGLRRGYTF. The chain carries TRBV2 and TRBJ1-2; no reliable D call. Germline values: CDR1 SNHLY, CDR2 FYNNEI. The CDR3 consists of 15 residues. Trimming shortened V by 1 base and J by 8 bases, and 17 bases separated the two germline ends.

The chain uses TRBV4-1 and TRBJ2-5, with D possibly matching TRBD1 (6 bases). V was trimmed by 1 base and J by 2 bases, leaving 14 bases between them. CDR3 length: 16 amino acids. Germline V CDR1 and CDR2: MGHRA, YSYEKL. This CDR3 reads CASSQALKRGQETQYF. CDR3 in DNA: TGCGCCAGCAGCCAAGCGTTGAAAAGGGGGCAAGAGACCCAGTACTTC.

This rearrangement joins TRBV28 to TRBJ1-4; D possibly corresponds to TRBD1 (5 bases). The CDR3 loop spans 13 amino acids. Per germline, CDR1 MDHEN and CDR2 SYDVKM. V was clipped by 1 base and J by 12 bases, with 12 bases between them. The CDR3 sequence: CASSLSAGLELFF. CDR3 nucleotides: TGTGCCAGCAGTTTATCCGCAGGGCTGGAACTGTTTTTT. The full variable domain, rest sourced from reference TRBV28 and TRBJ1-4, is DVKVTQSSRYLVKRTGEKVFLECVQDMDHENMFWYRQDPGLGLRLIYFSYDVKMKEKGDIPEGYSVSREKKERFSLILESASTNQTSMYLCASSLSAGLELFFGSGTQLSVL.

The rearrangement joins TRBV28 to TRBJ2-6; D not resolved. The ends were cut back, 3 bases at V and 0 bases at J, with 6 bases in the middle. CDR1 MDHEN and CDR2 SYDVKM come from the germline V gene. The CDR3 covers 15 residues. This chain's CDR3 is CASSFADSGANVLTF. The CDR3, as DNA: TGTGCCAGCAGTTTCGCGGACTCTGGGGCCAACGTCCTGACTTTC.

This rearrangement joins TRBV5-4 to TRBJ2-7; TRBD2 matches at 8 bases. Germline CDR1 SGHNT, CDR2 YYREEE (reference sequence). The CDR3 spans 16 residues. V lost 2 bases to trimming and J lost 4 bases; unmatched junction nucleotides: 11. The CDR3: CASSLGGSGVLYEQYF. The CDR3 DNA sequence: TGTGCCAGCAGCTTAGGGGGTAGCGGGGTTTTATACGAGCAGTACTTC.

The rearrangement links TRBV9 to TRBJ1-5; D uncertain. CDR3 length equals 13 residues. Trimming shortened V by 0 bases and J by 5 bases, and 6 bases separated the two germline ends. Germline CDR1 is SGDLS and CDR2 is YYNGEE. The CDR3 nucleotides are TGTGCCAGCAGCGTAGGGTTAGATCAGCCCCAGCATTTT. Its protein product is CASSVGLDQPQHF.

This clone was seen only once. The chain couples TRBV5-6 to TRBJ2-2, with 12 bases matching TRBD2. The CDR3 is made up of 17 amino acids. Germline values: CDR1 SGHDT, CDR2 YYEEEE. The trim removed 2 bases at V and 1 base at J, leaving 3 bases unmatched. CDR3 bases: TGTGCCAGCAGCTTCCGGACTAGCGGGGTGAACACCGGGGAGCTGTTTTTT. Translated, it gives CASSFRTSGVNTGELFF.

This chain connects TRBV9 to TRBJ1-2, with D perhaps matching TRBD1 (6 bases). Germline V gives CDR1 SGDLS, CDR2 YYNGEE. CDR3 length: 14 residues. V lost 0 bases to trimming and J lost 7 bases, with 13 bases between them. CDR3 nucleotides: TGTGCCAGCAGCGTAGTGGGACAAGGGCTTGGCTACACCTTC. It specifies CASSVVGQGLGYTF.